What follows are 21 T cell receptor beta chains derived from one specimen sequenced in a study of blood T cells in healthy people across ages. A J-beta primer mix and a sample-barcoded 5' primer were used in a second PCR of about 7 to 12 cycles. TCRdb re-analysed the 5' RACE reads in MiXCR, keeping a single row per CDR3 protein. This sample has around 990,000 distinct CDR3 sequences, with 35% to 40% found just once. What was sequenced was blood. These receptors were taken from a man between 18 and 29 years old in good health.

CDR3 in amino acids: CASSQGGSLSPLHF. The CDR3, as DNA: TGCGCCAGCAGCCAAGGGGGCAGTCTATCACCCCTCCACTTT. The rearrangement links TRBV4-3 to TRBJ1-6; D perhaps matches TRBD1 (5 bases). Germline values: CDR1 LGHNA, CDR2 YSLEER. This CDR3 comprises 14 residues. The ends were cut back, 1 base at V and 10 bases at J, with 11 bases in the middle.

The table lists this clonotype with many counts. J is TRBJ2-5 and V is TRBV29-1; no clear D. Germline-derived CDR1 and CDR2 are SQVTM and ANQGSEA. Trimming took 0 bases from V and 4 from J, leaving 6 bases between them. The length of the CDR3 is 12 residues. CDR3 amino acids: CSVEDSRETQYF. The CDR3 DNA follows: TGCAGCGTTGAAGATTCTCGAGAGACCCAGTACTTC.

V usage is TRBV12-3 or TRBV12-4 and J usage is TRBJ2-3, with 10 bases matching TRBD1. The junction had 6 bases not matched to a gene; V was cut back by 5 bases and J by 4 bases. The CDR3 extends over 15 amino acids. For the CDR3, the DNA is TGTGCCAGCAGTGAGGTGGACAGGGGGGCAGATACGCAGTATTTT. This translates into CASSEVDRGADTQYF.

The chain couples TRBV4-2 to TRBJ2-1, with D unresolved. Germline V gene data show CDR1 as LGHNA and CDR2 as YNFKEQ. The CDR3 contains 15 residues. The ends were cut back, 2 bases at V and 0 bases at J, with 8 bases in the middle. CDR3: CASSQLAVSYNEQFF. The CDR3 nucleotides are TGTGCCAGCAGCCAATTAGCTGTCTCCTACAATGAGCAGTTCTTC.

This clonotype was found a few times. The chain has TRBV28 and TRBJ2-1, with 11 nucleotides matching TRBD1. CDR1 and CDR2 from the germline V gene are MDHEN and SYDVKM. Trimming cost V 2 bases and J 6 bases; bases outside gene matches: 3. CDR3 size: 15 residues. Here the CDR3 reads CASSLMGQGGNEQFF. CDR3 coding DNA: TGTGCCAGCAGTTTAATGGGACAGGGGGGCAATGAGCAGTTCTTC.

This clonotype turned up a few times. The CDR3 sequence is CASSQDLGQMNTEAFF. DNA for the CDR3: TGTGCCAGCAGCCAAGACCTTGGACAGATGAACACTGAAGCTTTCTTT. The rearrangement uses TRBV14 and TRBJ1-1; D may be TRBD1 (6 bases). The CDR3 spans 16 residues. CDR1 is SGHDN, CDR2 FVKESK, per germline. Trimming stripped 0 bases from V and 0 bases from J, with 11 bases between.

This chain links TRBV12-3 or TRBV12-4 with TRBJ2-3; D gene uncertain. This CDR3 region has 15 residues. Trimming cost V 7 bases and J 0 bases, with 14 bases left between them. CDR3 in DNA: TGTGCCAGCAACGCCGAGGTCACTAGCACAGATACGCAGTATTTT. Protein: CASNAEVTSTDTQYF.

This clonotype came up a few times. J is TRBJ2-1 and V is TRBV4-3; D remains unclear. This CDR3 has 15 amino acids. The V gene's germline CDR1 is LGHNA and CDR2 YSLEER. Trimming removed 1 base at V and 0 bases at J, with 7 bases between. The CDR3 DNA follows: TGCGCCAGCAGCCAAGGCCCGGGCTCCTACAATGAGCAGTTCTTC. Its translation: CASSQGPGSYNEQFF.

This clonotype was seen once. The chain is built from TRBV6-6 and TRBJ1-4; tentatively, D is TRBD1 (5 bases). The germline V and J ends were trimmed by 0 bases and 1 base, with 12 bases remaining between them. The CDR3 is 17 residues long. Germline CDR1 is MNHNY and CDR2 is SVGAGI (reference sequence). The CDR3 DNA reads as TGTGCCAGCAGTTACTCTCTAGAGGGGTTAACTAATGAAAAACTGTTTTTT. This encodes CASSYSLEGLTNEKLFF.

This clonotype was recorded a few times. The chain is built from TRBV5-1 and TRBJ2-3; TRBD1 matches at 11 bases. The V gene's germline CDR1 is SGHRS and CDR2 YFSETQ. CDR3 length: 15 amino acids. Trimming took 4 bases from V and 5 from J; bases not matched to a gene: 6. The CDR3 DNA reads TGCGCCAGCAGCCCGGGGACAGGGGGGATAGATACGCAGTATTTT. Protein: CASSPGTGGIDTQYF.

The rearrangement joins TRBV5-1 to TRBJ1-3; no reliable D call. This CDR3 comprises 17 residues. Trimming pared 0 bases from V and 0 bases from J, leaving 13 bases between. Germline lookup yields CDR1 SGHRS and CDR2 YFSETQ. This chain's CDR3 is CASSLVPASSSGNTIYF. The CDR3 DNA sequence: TGCGCCAGCAGCTTGGTTCCAGCAAGCTCCTCTGGAAACACCATATATTTT.

This clonotype was seen ten or more times. This chain links TRBV25-1 with TRBJ1-1; 7 nucleotides match TRBD1. V lost 3 bases and J lost 1; bases outside the gene matches: 5. CDR3 length: 15 amino acids. Germline CDR1 and CDR2: MGHDK and SYGVNS. CDR3 in DNA: TGTGCCAGCAGTGACCGGGAGGGGGCGAACACTGAAGCTTTCTTT. This sequence encodes CASSDREGANTEAFF.

This chain links TRBV4-1 with TRBJ1-5, with D possibly being TRBD1 (5 bases). The V gene's germline CDR1 is MGHRA and CDR2 YSYEKL. The germline V and J ends were trimmed by 3 bases and 3 bases, with 12 bases remaining between them. This CDR3 is built from 15 residues. CDR3 nucleotides: TGCGCCAGCAGCCATCCTGACAGAGACAATCAGCCCCAGCATTTT. It translates to CASSHPDRDNQPQHF.

This rearrangement joins TRBV4-3 to TRBJ1-2, with D possibly TRBD1 on 6 matching bases. The V gene lost 8 bases and the J gene lost 3 bases, with 16 bases spanning the gap. This CDR3 is 14 amino acids long. Germline CDR1 and CDR2: LGHNA and YSLEER. The CDR3, as DNA: TGCGCCAGCGCCCTGGGGGCCGATGACTATGGCTACACCTTC. Translating it yields CASALGADDYGYTF.

The rearrangement uses TRBV7-9 and TRBJ1-2; 7 bases are shared with TRBD1. Germline CDR1 reads SEHNR; CDR2 reads FQNEAQ (reference sequence). The CDR3 loop spans 14 amino acids. Trimming took 1 base from V and 8 from J; bases not matched to a gene: 7. CDR3 coding DNA: TGTGCCAGCAGCTTAGACTTCGACAGGGAAGGCTACACCTTC. This encodes CASSLDFDREGYTF.

V and J are TRBV20-1 and TRBJ1-4; possibly TRBD1 for D (5 bases). Germline CDR1 is DFQATT and CDR2 is SNEGSKA (reference sequence). The CDR3 totals 15 residues. V shed 1 base and J shed 8 bases, with 17 bases lying between them. The CDR3 bases are TGCAGTGCTAGAGGCGACCGGGACTTCGGGGAAAAACTGTTTTTT. Translated, it gives CSARGDRDFGEKLFF.

The chain uses TRBV7-2 and TRBJ2-3, with D perhaps matching TRBD2 (6 bases). Germline V gene lookup returns CDR1 SGHTA and CDR2 FQGNSA. This CDR3 is 13 amino acids long. Trimming pared 6 bases from V and 8 bases from J, leaving 15 bases between. This CDR3 reads CASSPPGAITQYF. The CDR3 bases are TGTGCCAGCAGTCCCCCGGGAGCAATTACGCAGTATTTT.

This clonotype has only a few counts. The chain recombines TRBV15 with TRBJ1-2; no reliable D call. Germline CDR1 and CDR2: LNHNV and YYDKDF (reference sequence). The CDR3 loop spans 16 amino acids. Between the trimmed V and J ends, which lost 1 base and 5 bases, there was a span of 17 bases. The CDR3 DNA is TGTGCCACCAGCAGAGCGGGAACGGAAGAGATTTATGGCTACACCTTC. Protein: CATSRAGTEEIYGYTF.

The genes are TRBV9 and TRBJ2-3, with a weak D call TRBD1 (7 bases). Deletions cut 3 bases from V and 3 bases from J, with 17 bases between. The CDR3 has 16 amino acids. CDR1 is SGDLS and CDR2 is YYNGEE in the germline V gene. Written as DNA, the CDR3 is TGTGCCAGCAGCGGACGACAGGGAGGAGGGACAGATACGCAGTATTTT. Translated: CASSGRQGGGTDTQYF.

This clonotype was observed a few times. This rearrangement joins TRBV29-1 to TRBJ2-7; perhaps TRBD1 as D (6 bases). From germline, CDR1 is SQVTM and CDR2 ANQGSEA. This CDR3 comprises 15 residues. V dropped 0 bases and J dropped 5 bases, with 17 bases sitting between them. In nucleotides, the CDR3 is TGCAGCGTTGAAGACAACTTGCAGGGGATCCACGAGCAGTACTTC. This translates into CSVEDNLQGIHEQYF.

This clonotype occurred a few times. J is TRBJ2-1 and V is TRBV5-5; a possible D gene is TRBD1 (6 bases). The CDR3 runs to 17 residues. The V gene's germline CDR1 is SGHKS and CDR2 YYEKEE (reference sequence). Trimming left V 0 bases short and J 9 bases short, with 22 bases between. The CDR3 sequence is CASSLAAQGLMGIEQFF. The CDR3 nucleotides read TGTGCCAGCAGCTTGGCGGCTCAGGGGCTTATGGGGATTGAGCAGTTCTTC.